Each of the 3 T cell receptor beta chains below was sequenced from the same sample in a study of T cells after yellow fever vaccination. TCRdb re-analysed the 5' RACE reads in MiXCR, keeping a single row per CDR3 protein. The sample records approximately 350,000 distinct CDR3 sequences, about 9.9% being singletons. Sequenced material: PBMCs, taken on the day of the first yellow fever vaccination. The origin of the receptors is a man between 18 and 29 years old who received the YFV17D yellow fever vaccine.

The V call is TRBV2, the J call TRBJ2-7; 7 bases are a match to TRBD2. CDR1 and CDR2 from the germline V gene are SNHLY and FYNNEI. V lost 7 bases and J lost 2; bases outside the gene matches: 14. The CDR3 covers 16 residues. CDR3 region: CASTLSVAGDPYEQYF. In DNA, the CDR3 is TGTGCCAGCACCCTTTCCGTGGCGGGGGACCCCTACGAGCAGTACTTC.

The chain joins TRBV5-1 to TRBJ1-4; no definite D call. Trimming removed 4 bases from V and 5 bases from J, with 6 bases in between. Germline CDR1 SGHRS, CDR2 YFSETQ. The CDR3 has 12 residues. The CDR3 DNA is TGCGCCAGCAGCGAAGGAAATGAAAAACTGTTTTTT. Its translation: CASSEGNEKLFF.

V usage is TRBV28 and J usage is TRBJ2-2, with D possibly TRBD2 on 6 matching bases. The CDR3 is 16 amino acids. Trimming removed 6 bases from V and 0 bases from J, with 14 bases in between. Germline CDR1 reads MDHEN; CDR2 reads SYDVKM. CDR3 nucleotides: TGTGCCAGCAGCAGACGGGGACTTCCGAACACCGGGGAGCTGTTTTTT. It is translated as CASSRRGLPNTGELFF.